The clone carrying this TCR beta chain was observed many times. This CDR3 spans 14 amino acids. The germline CDR1 and CDR2 sequences are SGHTA and FQGTGA. V trimming: 10 bases; J trimming: 5 bases; junction bases outside the gene matches: 9. As to time point: newly diagnosed GD, antithyroid drugs for less than 3 months. From RNA extracted from PBMCs, the TCR library was made. From an endocrinology department in Xi'an, China, came the patients. CDR3-region Arm-PCR and iRepertoire HTBI primers produced the TCR beta libraries. Under the authors' procedure: Identification of gene segments yielded around 63 TRBV and around 13 TRBJ across samples. One entry per CDR3 protein, called by TCRdb with MiXCR from the multiplex PCR reads. The V and J calls shown here were made by TCRdb, not taken from the authors' results. Of approximately 490,000 distinct CDR3 sequences listed, around 15% are singletons. The data were taken from a study of regulatory T cells in long-lasting Graves disease.

The sample was also reused in another study, on T cells in Graves' hyperthyroidism and ophthalmopathy. From that report: Most expanded thyroid clonotypes above 0.001 recurred in blood.

This receptor was identified in a man aged 40-55 years with Graves disease. The chain employs TRBV7-3 and TRBJ2-2; 8 bases map to TRBD1. The sequenced sample was peripheral blood mononuclear cells (PBMCs), obtained at new diagnosis, from a patient treated with antithyroid drugs. The CDR3, as DNA: TGTGCCACTTCGGACAGGGTTGGGACCGGGGAGCTGTTTTTT. Encoded protein: CATSDRVGTGELFF.